Described below is a single T cell receptor (beta chain) sequence and its context. A read error may account for a junction end that differs from germline. The data were produced by immunoSEQ multiplex PCR, yet TCRdb's version contains in-frame clones alone and is incomplete. The table lists about 50,000 clones, about 80% of them singletons. The time point denotes: pretreatment peripheral blood. Germline assignment: CDR1 KGHSH and CDR2 LQKENI. This CDR3 comprises 17 residues. This specimen comes from a study of PD-L1 blockade in urothelial cancer. The TCR sequence derives from a man in his 70s with urothelial cancer. Sequencing used PBMCs, obtained around atezolizumab (anti-PD-L1) treatment. V usage is TRBV18 and J usage is TRBJ2-2, with 12 nucleotides matching TRBD2. The CDR3 nucleotides are TGTGCCAGCTCACCAGGGTGGACTAGCGGGAACGCCGGGGAGCTGTTTTTT. Encoded protein: CASSPGWTSGNAGELFF.